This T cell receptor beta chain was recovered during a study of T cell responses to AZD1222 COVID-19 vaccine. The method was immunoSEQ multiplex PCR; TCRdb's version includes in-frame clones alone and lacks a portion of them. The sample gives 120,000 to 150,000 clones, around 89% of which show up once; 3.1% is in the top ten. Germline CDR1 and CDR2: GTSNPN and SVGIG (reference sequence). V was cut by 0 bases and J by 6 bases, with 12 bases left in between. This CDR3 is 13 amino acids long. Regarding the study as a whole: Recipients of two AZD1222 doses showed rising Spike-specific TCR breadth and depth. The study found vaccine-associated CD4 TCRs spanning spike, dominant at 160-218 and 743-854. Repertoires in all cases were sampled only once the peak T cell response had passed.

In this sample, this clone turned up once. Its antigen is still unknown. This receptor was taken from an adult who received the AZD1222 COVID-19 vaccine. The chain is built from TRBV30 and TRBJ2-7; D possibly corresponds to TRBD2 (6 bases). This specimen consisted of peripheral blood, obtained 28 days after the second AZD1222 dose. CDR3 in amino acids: CAWSVSRESEQYF. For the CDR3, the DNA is TGTGCCTGGAGTGTGTCGCGGGAATCCGAGCAGTACTTC.